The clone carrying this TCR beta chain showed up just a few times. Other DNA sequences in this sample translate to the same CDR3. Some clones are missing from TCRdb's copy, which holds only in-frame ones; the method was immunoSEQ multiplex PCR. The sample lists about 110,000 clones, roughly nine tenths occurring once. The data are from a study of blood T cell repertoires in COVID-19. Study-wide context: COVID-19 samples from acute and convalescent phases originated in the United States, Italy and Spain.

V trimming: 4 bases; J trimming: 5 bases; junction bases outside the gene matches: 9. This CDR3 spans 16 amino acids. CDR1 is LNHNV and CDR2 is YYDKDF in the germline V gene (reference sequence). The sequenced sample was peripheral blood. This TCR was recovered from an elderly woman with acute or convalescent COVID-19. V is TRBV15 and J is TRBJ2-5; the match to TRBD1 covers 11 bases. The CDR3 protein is CATSTQGQGAWETQYF. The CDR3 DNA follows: TGTGCCACCAGCACTCAAGGACAGGGGGCCTGGGAGACCCAGTACTTC.